The 3 T cell receptor beta chains presented below share a single source sample, sequenced in a study of cytotoxic CD8 clonotypes in ibrutinib-treated CLL. TCRdb's copy holds only in-frame clones and misses some; the assay was immunoSEQ multiplex PCR. Here the sample spans hundreds of thousands of clones, 75% to 85% being singletons. The sequenced sample was PBMCs, obtained after 12 months of ibrutinib treatment. These receptors were collected from a human donor with chronic lymphocytic leukemia.

V and J are TRBV4-1 and TRBJ2-2; TRBD1 aligns across 8 bases. Germline V CDR1 and CDR2: MGHRA, YSYEKL. The CDR3 is 17 residues long. V shed 0 bases, J shed 2 bases, and the junction held 5 bases outside the gene matches. The CDR3 here is CASSQEPRGLNTGELFF. The CDR3 DNA reads TGCGCCAGCAGCCAAGAGCCCAGGGGGCTAAACACCGGGGAGCTGTTTTTT.

V is TRBV28 and J is TRBJ2-7; a possible D gene is TRBD2 (5 bases). Germline CDR1 reads MDHEN; CDR2 reads SYDVKM. The CDR3 is made up of 14 amino acids. V lost 5 bases, J lost 0 bases, and 11 bases lay in between. Written as DNA, the CDR3 is TGTGCCAGCAGTCGGGATTCCTACTCCTACGAGCAGTACTTC. It is translated as CASSRDSYSYEQYF.

The CDR3 sequence: CASGGGRRTDTQYF. CDR3 in DNA: TGTGCCAGCGGCGGGGGGCGCCGCACAGATACGCAGTATTTT. The rearrangement joins TRBV2 to TRBJ2-3, with 8 bases matching TRBD2. Germline V lookup: CDR1 SNHLY, CDR2 FYNNEI. The CDR3 sequence is 14 residues long. V was pared by 8 bases and J by 1 base, with 5 bases of the junction left unmatched.